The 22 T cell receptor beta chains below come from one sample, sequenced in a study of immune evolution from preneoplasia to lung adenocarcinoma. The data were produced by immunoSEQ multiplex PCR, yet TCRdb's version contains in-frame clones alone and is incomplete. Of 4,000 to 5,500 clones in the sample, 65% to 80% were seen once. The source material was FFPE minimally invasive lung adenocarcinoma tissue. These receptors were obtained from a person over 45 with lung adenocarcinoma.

As DNA, the CDR3 is TGTGCCAGCAGCGCATCCCGTAGCGGGGGGTCAGGTGATGAGCAGTTCTTC. Amino acids: CASSASRSGGSGDEQFF. The chain recombines TRBV5-4 with TRBJ2-1; TRBD2 matches 10 bases. Trimming cost V 4 bases and J 8 bases; bases outside gene matches: 15. Germline V gene sequence: CDR1 SGHNT, CDR2 YYREEE (reference sequence). The CDR3 is 17 amino acids.

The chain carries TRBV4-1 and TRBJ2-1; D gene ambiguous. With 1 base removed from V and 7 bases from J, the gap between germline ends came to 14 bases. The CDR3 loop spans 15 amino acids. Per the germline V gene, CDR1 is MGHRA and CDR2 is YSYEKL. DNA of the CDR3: TGCGCCAGCAGCCAAGTTAGCCCTACGTGGAATGAGCAGTTCTTC. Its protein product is CASSQVSPTWNEQFF.

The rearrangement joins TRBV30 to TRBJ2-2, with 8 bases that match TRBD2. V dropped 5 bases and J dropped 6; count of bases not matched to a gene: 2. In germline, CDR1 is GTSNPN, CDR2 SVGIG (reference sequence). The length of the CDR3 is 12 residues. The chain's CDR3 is CAWRGGPGELFF. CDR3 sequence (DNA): TGTGCCTGGCGGGGGGGGCCCGGGGAGCTGTTTTTT.

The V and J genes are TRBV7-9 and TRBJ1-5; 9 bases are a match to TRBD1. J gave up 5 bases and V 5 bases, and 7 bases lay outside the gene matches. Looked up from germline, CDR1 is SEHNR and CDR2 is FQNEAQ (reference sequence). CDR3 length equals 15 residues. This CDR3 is CASSPTDRGDQPQHF. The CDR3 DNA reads TGTGCCAGCAGCCCTACCGACAGGGGGGATCAGCCCCAGCATTTT. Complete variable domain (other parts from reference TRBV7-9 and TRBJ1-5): DTGVSQNPRHKITKRGQNVTFRCDPISEHNRLYWYRQTLGQGPEFLTYFQNEAQLEKSRLLSDRFSAERPKGSFSTLEIQRTEQGDSAMYLCASSPTDRGDQPQHFGDGTRLSIL.

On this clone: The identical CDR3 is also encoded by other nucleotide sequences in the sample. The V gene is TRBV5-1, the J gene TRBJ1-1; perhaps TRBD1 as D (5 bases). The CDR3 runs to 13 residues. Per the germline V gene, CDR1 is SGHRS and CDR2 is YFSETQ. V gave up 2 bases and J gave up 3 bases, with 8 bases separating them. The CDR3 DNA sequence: TGCGCCAGCAGCTTTACGGGGGACACTGAAGCTTTCTTT. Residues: CASSFTGDTEAFF. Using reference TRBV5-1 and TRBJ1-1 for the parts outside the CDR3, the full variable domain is KAGVTQTPRYLIKTRGQQVTLSCSPISGHRSVSWYQQTPGQGLQFLFEYFSETQRNKGNFPGRFSGRQFSNSRSEMNVSTLELGDSALYLCASSFTGDTEAFFGQGTRLTVV.

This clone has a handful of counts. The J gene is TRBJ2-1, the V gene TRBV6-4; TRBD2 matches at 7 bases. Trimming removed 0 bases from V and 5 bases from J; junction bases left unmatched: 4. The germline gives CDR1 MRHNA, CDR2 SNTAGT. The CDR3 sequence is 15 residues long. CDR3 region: CASSDSGGGNNEQFF. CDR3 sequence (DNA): TGTGCCAGCAGTGACTCCGGCGGGGGAAACAATGAGCAGTTCTTC.

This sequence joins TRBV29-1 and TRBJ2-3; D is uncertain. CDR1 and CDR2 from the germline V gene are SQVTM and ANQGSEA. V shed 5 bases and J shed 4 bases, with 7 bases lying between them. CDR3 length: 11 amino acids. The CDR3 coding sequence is TGCAGCGTTTATGTTGCAGATACGCAGTATTTT. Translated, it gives CSVYVADTQYF.

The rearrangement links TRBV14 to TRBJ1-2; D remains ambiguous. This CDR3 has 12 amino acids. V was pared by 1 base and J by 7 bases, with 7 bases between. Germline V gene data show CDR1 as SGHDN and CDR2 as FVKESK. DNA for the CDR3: TGTGCCAGCAGCCAAGGTTGGAGTGGCTACACCTTC. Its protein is CASSQGWSGYTF.

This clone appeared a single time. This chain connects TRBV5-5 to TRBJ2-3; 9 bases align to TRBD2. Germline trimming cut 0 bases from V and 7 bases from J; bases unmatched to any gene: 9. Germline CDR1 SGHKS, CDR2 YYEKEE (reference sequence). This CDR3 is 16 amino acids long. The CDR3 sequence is CASSLVGGGEQYTQYF. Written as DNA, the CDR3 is TGTGCCAGCAGCTTGGTCGGCGGGGGGGAGCAGTATACGCAGTATTTT.

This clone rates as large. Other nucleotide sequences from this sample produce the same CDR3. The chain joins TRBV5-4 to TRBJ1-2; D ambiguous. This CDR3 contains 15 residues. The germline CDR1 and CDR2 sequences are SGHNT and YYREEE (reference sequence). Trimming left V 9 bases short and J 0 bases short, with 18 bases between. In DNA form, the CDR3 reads TGTGCCACTCGATCTCTGGACCTTCCTAACTATGGCTACACCTTC. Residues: CATRSLDLPNYGYTF.

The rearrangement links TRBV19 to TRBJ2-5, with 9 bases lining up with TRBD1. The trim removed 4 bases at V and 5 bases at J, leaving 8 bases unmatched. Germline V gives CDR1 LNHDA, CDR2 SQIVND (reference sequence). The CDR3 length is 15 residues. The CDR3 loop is CASSTWTGDEETQYF. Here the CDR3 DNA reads TGTGCCAGTAGTACTTGGACAGGGGATGAGGAGACCCAGTACTTC.

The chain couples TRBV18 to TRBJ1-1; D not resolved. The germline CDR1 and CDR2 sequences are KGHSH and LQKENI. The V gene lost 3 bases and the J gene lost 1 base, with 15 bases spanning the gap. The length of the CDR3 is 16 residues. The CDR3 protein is CASSPAPWAANTEAFF. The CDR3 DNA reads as TGTGCCAGCTCACCTGCTCCGTGGGCCGCGAACACTGAAGCTTTCTTT.

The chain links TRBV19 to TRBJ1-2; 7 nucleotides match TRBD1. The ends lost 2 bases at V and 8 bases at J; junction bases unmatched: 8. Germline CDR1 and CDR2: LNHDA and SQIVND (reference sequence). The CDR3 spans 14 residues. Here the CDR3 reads CASSIKTGAAGYTF. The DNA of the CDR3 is TGTGCCAGTAGTATAAAAACAGGGGCGGCGGGCTACACCTTC.

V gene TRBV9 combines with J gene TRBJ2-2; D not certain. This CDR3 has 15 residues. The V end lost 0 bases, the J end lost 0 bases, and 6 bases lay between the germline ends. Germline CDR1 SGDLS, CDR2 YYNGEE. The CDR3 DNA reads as TGTGCCAGCAGCGTAGGAGCCGCGAACACCGGGGAGCTGTTTTTT. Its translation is CASSVGAANTGELFF.

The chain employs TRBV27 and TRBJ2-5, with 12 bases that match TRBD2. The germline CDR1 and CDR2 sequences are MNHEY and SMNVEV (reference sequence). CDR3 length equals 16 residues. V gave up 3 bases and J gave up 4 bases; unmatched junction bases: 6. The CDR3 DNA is TGTGCCAGCAGTTTCCTAGCGGGAGGGCAGGTAGAGACCCAGTACTTC. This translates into CASSFLAGGQVETQYF.

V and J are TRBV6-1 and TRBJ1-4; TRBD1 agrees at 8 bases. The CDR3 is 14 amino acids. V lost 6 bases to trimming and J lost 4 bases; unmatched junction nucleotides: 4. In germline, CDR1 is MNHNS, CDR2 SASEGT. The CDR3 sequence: CASRDRGLNEKLFF. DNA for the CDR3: TGTGCCAGCAGAGACAGGGGCCTTAATGAAAAACTGTTTTTT.

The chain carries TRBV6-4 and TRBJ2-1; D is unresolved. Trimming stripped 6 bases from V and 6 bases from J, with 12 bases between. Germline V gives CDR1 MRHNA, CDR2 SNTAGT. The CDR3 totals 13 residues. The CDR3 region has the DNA TGTGCCAGCAGCGACCCGAATACCAATGAGCAGTTCTTC. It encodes CASSDPNTNEQFF.

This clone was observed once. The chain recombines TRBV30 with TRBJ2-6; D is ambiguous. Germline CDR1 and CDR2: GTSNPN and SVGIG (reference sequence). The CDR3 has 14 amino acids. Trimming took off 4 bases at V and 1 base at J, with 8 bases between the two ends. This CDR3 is CAWTEVSGANVLTF. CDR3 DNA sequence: TGTGCCTGGACCGAGGTTTCTGGGGCCAACGTCCTGACTTTC.

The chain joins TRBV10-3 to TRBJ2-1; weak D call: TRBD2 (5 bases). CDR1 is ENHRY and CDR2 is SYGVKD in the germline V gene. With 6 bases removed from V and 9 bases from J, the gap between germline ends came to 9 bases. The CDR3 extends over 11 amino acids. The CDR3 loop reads CAIRTMSEQFF. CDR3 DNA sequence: TGTGCCATCAGGACTATGAGTGAGCAGTTCTTC.

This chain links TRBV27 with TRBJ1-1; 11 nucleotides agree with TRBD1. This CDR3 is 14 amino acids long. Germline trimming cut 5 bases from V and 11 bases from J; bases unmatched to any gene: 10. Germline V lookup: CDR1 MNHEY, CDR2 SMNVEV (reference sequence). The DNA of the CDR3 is TGTGCCAGCAGTCCCGGGACAGGGGGGCTCGGGGCTTTCTTT. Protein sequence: CASSPGTGGLGAFF.

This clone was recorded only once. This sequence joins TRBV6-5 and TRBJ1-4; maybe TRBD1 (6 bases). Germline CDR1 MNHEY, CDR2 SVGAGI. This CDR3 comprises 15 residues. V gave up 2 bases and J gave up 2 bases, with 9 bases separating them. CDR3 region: CASSYTTGTNEKLFF. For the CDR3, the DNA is TGTGCCAGCAGTTACACAACAGGGACTAATGAAAAACTGTTTTTT.

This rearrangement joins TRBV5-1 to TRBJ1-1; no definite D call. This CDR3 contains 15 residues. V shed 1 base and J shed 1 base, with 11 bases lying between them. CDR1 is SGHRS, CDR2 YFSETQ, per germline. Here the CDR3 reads CASSLFSKGNTEAFF. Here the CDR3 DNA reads TGCGCCAGCAGCTTGTTCAGTAAGGGGAACACTGAAGCTTTCTTT.